A single T cell receptor beta chain is shown here with its context. The sample comes from a study of CD8 T cells in ankylosing spondylitis. The CDR3 spans 16 residues. Trimming at V came to 1 base and at J to 2 bases, leaving 8 bases not matched to a gene. Per the germline V gene, CDR1 is MNHEY and CDR2 is SVGAGI. One entry per CDR3 protein results from TCRdb running MiXCR on the 5' RACE reads. Of about 240,000 distinct CDR3 sequences listed, roughly a quarter are singletons. This receptor was obtained from a male donor with ankylosing spondylitis or in good health (not recorded which). Sequenced input: blood, either unsorted or a sorted T cell fraction (not recorded which). The chain uses TRBV6-5 and TRBJ2-7, with 7 bases fitting TRBD2. The CDR3 bases are TGTGCCAGCAGTTACTTCGAGCAAGCGGGGCCCTACGAGCAGTACTTC. This gives the protein CASSYFEQAGPYEQYF.